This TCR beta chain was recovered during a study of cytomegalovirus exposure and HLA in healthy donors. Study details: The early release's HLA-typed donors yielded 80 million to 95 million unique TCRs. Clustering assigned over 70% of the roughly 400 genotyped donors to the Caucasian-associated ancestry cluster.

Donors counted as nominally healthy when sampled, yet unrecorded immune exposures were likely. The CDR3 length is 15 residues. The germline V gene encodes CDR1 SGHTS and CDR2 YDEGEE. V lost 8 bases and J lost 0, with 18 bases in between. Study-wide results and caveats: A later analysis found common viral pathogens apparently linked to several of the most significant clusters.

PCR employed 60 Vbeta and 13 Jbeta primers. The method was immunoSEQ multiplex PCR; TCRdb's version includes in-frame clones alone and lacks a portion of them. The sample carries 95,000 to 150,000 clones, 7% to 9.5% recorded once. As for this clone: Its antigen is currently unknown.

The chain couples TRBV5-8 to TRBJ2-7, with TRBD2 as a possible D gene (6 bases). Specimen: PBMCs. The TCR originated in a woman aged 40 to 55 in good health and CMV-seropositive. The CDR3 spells CASSFAGTASYEQYF. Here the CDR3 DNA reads TGTGCCAGTAGTTTCGCCGGGACTGCCTCCTACGAGCAGTACTTC.